The 4 T cell receptor beta chains reported below all come from one sample, sequenced in a study of response to subunit inactivated influenza vaccine. From the RT-PCR reads, TCRdb called clonotypes with MiXCR, one entry per CDR3 protein. The data contain about 540,000 distinct CDR3 sequences, under 30% of them singletons. A further study also used this sample, focusing on T cells expressing NK-cell markers. That report notes: Making the TCR beta cDNA relied on 5'RACE template switching with UMIs.

The starting material was CD4+ T cells sorted from PBMCs, obtained approximately 12 days after vaccination. The receptor set was obtained from a man aged 45-65 years who received an inactivated influenza vaccine.

This clonotype was picked up a small number of times. The chain employs TRBV4-3 and TRBJ1-1; TRBD1 agrees at 7 bases. J was trimmed by 3 bases and V by 3 bases; bases with no gene match: 7. This CDR3 region has 15 residues. Germline lookup yields CDR1 LGHNA and CDR2 YSLEER. The CDR3 loop reads CASSHIRQGYTEAFF. CDR3 bases: TGCGCCAGCAGCCATATCCGACAGGGCTACACTGAAGCTTTCTTT.

The table lists this clonotype with a few counts. This sequence joins TRBV7-7 and TRBJ2-2; 9 bases match TRBD1. The CDR3 runs 16 residues. Germline V lookup: CDR1 SSHAT, CDR2 FNYEAQ (reference sequence). Germline trimming cut 5 bases from V and 1 base from J; bases unmatched to any gene: 5. As DNA, the CDR3 is TGTGCCAGCAGCACGGGACAGGGCGGGAACACCGGGGAGCTGTTTTTT. Its translation is CASSTGQGGNTGELFF.

In its sample, this clonotype was seen many times. The chain uses TRBV18 and TRBJ2-1; D uncertain. The CDR3 has 14 amino acids. CDR1 and CDR2 (germline): KGHSH, LQKENI. V gave up 0 bases and J gave up 4 bases, with 7 bases separating them. The CDR3 loop reads CASSPPNSYNEQFF. The CDR3 coding sequence is TGTGCCAGCTCACCACCTAATTCTTACAATGAGCAGTTCTTC. The full variable domain, with the rest looked up from reference TRBV18 and TRBJ2-1, is NAGVMQNPRHLVRRRGQEARLRCSPMKGHSHVYWYRQLPEEGLKFMVYLQKENIIDESGMPKERFSAEFPKEGPSILRIQQVVRGDSAAYFCASSPPNSYNEQFFGPGTRLTVL.

The rearrangement joins TRBV5-1 to TRBJ1-1; no firm D call. V was shortened by 0 bases and J by 1 base, with 13 bases between the two germline ends. Germline V CDR1 and CDR2: SGHRS, YFSETQ. This CDR3 is 16 amino acids long. CDR3 region: CASSLVTSGANTEAFF. The CDR3 nucleotides are TGCGCCAGCAGCTTGGTAACTTCCGGTGCGAACACTGAAGCTTTCTTT.